This passage covers 14 T cell receptor beta chains from one sample sequenced in a study of regulatory T cells in long-lasting Graves disease. Regarding time point: newly diagnosed GD, antithyroid drugs for less than 3 months. TCR sequences were obtained from RNA taken from PBMCs. The authors built TCR beta libraries using iRepertoire HTBI primers and Arm-PCR of CDR3 regions. MiXCR was run by TCRdb on the multiplex PCR reads, yielding one entry per CDR3 protein. The sample gives roughly 510,000 distinct CDR3 sequences, 16% of which show up once; about 12% is in the top ten. In addition, the sample was reused for a study of T cells in Graves' hyperthyroidism and ophthalmopathy.

The sequences come from peripheral blood mononuclear cells (PBMCs), collected at new diagnosis, from a patient treated with antithyroid drugs. The source of these receptors is a man aged 18 to 30 with Graves disease.

This clonotype has at least ten counts. The chain carries TRBV24-1 and TRBJ2-1; 13 bases are shared with TRBD2. The CDR3 consists of 17 residues. CDR1 KGHDR and CDR2 SFDVKD come from the germline V gene. V lost 11 bases to trimming and J lost 10 bases; unmatched junction nucleotides: 19. CDR3 protein: CAISGTGGTSGIDEQFF. CDR3 DNA sequence: TGTGCCATCTCCGGGACAGGGGGGACTAGCGGGATCGACGAGCAGTTCTTC.

This clonotype appeared many times. The chain employs TRBV6-1 and TRBJ1-2, with D tentatively TRBD1 (5 bases). CDR1 is MNHNS and CDR2 is SASEGT in the germline V gene. There are 13 residues in the CDR3. The V end lost 6 bases, the J end lost 4 bases, and 12 bases lay between the germline ends. CDR3 amino acids: CASSWTRLYGYTF. The CDR3, as DNA: TGTGCCAGCAGCTGGACACGACTCTATGGCTACACCTTC.

The V gene is TRBV11-2, the J gene TRBJ2-1, with no clear D. V was trimmed by 2 bases and J by 5 bases, leaving 7 bases between them. The germline V gene encodes CDR1 SGHAT and CDR2 FQNNGV. The length of the CDR3 is 13 residues. The CDR3 nucleotides read TGTGCCAGCAGCTTACAATTGGACAATGAGCAGTTCTTC. Residues: CASSLQLDNEQFF.

J is TRBJ2-7 and V is TRBV5-6; TRBD1 matches at 7 bases. The V and J ends lost 4 bases and 2 bases, in that order; junction bases with no gene match: 15. Germline-derived CDR1 and CDR2 are SGHDT and YYEEEE. CDR3 size: 17 residues. CDR3 bases: TGTGCCAGCAGCGCAACCGGGCCACAGGGGTCAACCTACGAGCAGTACTTC. Its protein is CASSATGPQGSTYEQYF.

V gene TRBV5-6 combines with J gene TRBJ2-7; TRBD1 agrees at 8 bases. J lost 4 bases, V lost 2 bases, and 5 bases had no gene match. CDR3 length: 14 residues. Germline V gene sequence: CDR1 SGHDT, CDR2 YYEEEE. As DNA, the CDR3 is TGTGCCAGCAGCTTTTTTACAGGGGGGTACGAGCAGTACTTC. Encoded protein: CASSFFTGGYEQYF.

This clonotype was observed at least ten times. V usage is TRBV30 and J usage is TRBJ1-4; no definite D call. This CDR3 contains 15 residues. Germline V gene sequence: CDR1 GTSNPN, CDR2 SVGIG (reference sequence). V was pared by 4 bases and J by 0 bases, with 12 bases between. CDR3 nucleotides: TGTGCCTGGAATTCGGACGGCGCAACTAATGAAAAACTGTTTTTT. Translated, it gives CAWNSDGATNEKLFF.

A few counts support this clonotype. The genes are TRBV9 and TRBJ2-7; possible D gene TRBD1, 6 bases. Between the trimmed V and J ends, which lost 4 bases and 4 bases, there was a span of 18 bases. CDR3 length equals 15 residues. Germline CDR1 reads SGDLS; CDR2 reads YYNGEE. CDR3 nucleotides: TGTGCCAGCAGCCAGGGGACGGGACCCACGTACGAGCAGTACTTC. This translates into CASSQGTGPTYEQYF.

For the CDR3, the DNA is TGTGCCAGCAGCGCAACAGGTCTAGGATGGGAGACCCAGTACTTC. This translates into CASSATGLGWETQYF. The rearrangement uses TRBV27 and TRBJ2-5; tentatively, D is TRBD1 (5 bases). Per the germline V gene, CDR1 is MNHEY and CDR2 is SMNVEV (reference sequence). CDR3 length: 15 residues. Trimming cost V 6 bases and J 5 bases, with 19 bases left between them.

The J gene is TRBJ2-7, the V gene TRBV6-2 or TRBV6-3; 7 nucleotides match TRBD1. From germline, CDR1 is MNHEY and CDR2 SVGEGT. V dropped 0 bases and J dropped 2; count of bases not matched to a gene: 1. The length of the CDR3 is 14 residues. CDR3 DNA: TGTGCCAGCAGTTACTCACAGGGGACCTACGAGCAGTACTTC. Its translation is CASSYSQGTYEQYF.

There are a few counts of this clonotype. The V call is TRBV4-1, the J call TRBJ1-5; 7 bases agree with TRBD1. Per germline, CDR1 MGHRA and CDR2 YSYEKL. This CDR3 has 17 amino acids. V shed 1 base, J shed 3 bases, and the junction held 9 bases outside the gene matches. CDR3 in amino acids: CASSQAVLQGFNQPQHF. In DNA, the CDR3 is TGCGCCAGCAGCCAAGCCGTGTTACAGGGGTTCAATCAGCCCCAGCATTTT.

This chain uses TRBV6-1 with TRBJ2-7; tentatively, D is TRBD2 (5 bases). The germline V gene has CDR1 MNHNS and CDR2 SASEGT. V was shortened by 3 bases and J by 11 bases, with 17 bases between the two germline ends. CDR3 length equals 13 residues. DNA of the CDR3: TGTGCCAGCAGTGACCCTGGGAGAGACCCCGAGTACTTC. Its protein is CASSDPGRDPEYF.

This clonotype was counted at least ten times. CDR3 bases: TGCAGTGCCCGACTAGGCGGGAGATGGGACGAGCAGTACTTC. Amino acid sequence: CSARLGGRWDEQYF. The chain uses TRBV20-1 and TRBJ2-7; 7 bases fit TRBD2. The J segment lost 5 bases and the V segment lost 6 bases, leaving 13 bases of the junction unmatched. CDR1 and CDR2 (germline): DFQATT, SNEGSKA (reference sequence). The CDR3 length is 14 residues.

The chain employs TRBV2 and TRBJ1-3; D possibly corresponds to TRBD1 (5 bases). This CDR3 contains 11 residues. Trimming removed 4 bases at V and 14 bases at J, with 12 bases between. CDR1 SNHLY and CDR2 FYNNEI come from the germline V gene. CDR3 nucleotides: TGTGCCAGCAGTGGGCGGGACTCCCTATATTTT. Protein sequence: CASSGRDSLYF.

There are a few counts of this clonotype. The rearrangement joins TRBV12-3 or TRBV12-4 to TRBJ1-1; TRBD1 aligns across 10 bases. CDR3 length: 15 residues. Trimming at V came to 5 bases and at J to 3 bases, leaving 6 bases not matched to a gene. DNA of the CDR3: TGTGCCAGCAGTGTGACAGGGGGCGGATACACTGAAGCTTTCTTT. Residues: CASSVTGGGYTEAFF.